This passage covers 31 T cell receptor beta chains from one sample sequenced in a study of regulatory T cells in long-lasting Graves disease (dated by TCRdb to 2020 to 2023). This specimen's time point label, per the study, means: newly diagnosed GD, antithyroid drugs for less than 3 months. RNA was extracted from PBMCs in TRIzol for both TCR sequencing and RNA sequencing. The library relied on multiplex PCR. TCRdb shows the sequencer as Illumina HiSeq 4000. CDR3 regions were amplified by Arm-PCR with iRepertoire HTBI primers to construct TCR beta libraries. The public reads were reprocessed in TCRdb via fastp at Q25 and MiXCR, keeping in-frame beta chains. Under each unique CDR3 protein, matching rows form one entry showing the most common genes and DNA. Within this sample are under 450,000 distinct CDR3 sequences, with 15% to 20% of them counted one time only. Of the sample, 20% to 25% is held by the ten largest clones.

These data were also reused for a study on T cells in Graves' hyperthyroidism and ophthalmopathy.

Material: peripheral blood mononuclear cells (PBMCs), obtained at new diagnosis, from a patient treated with antithyroid drugs. These TCRs come from a young woman with Graves disease. Donor details come from another sample of the same person, matched by shared clones.

This clonotype has ten or more counts. V gene TRBV5-5 combines with J gene TRBJ1-2, with unresolved D. Germline lookup yields CDR1 SGHKS and CDR2 YYEKEE (reference sequence). With 0 bases removed from V and 1 base from J, the gap between germline ends came to 7 bases. CDR3 length: 14 residues. The CDR3 nucleotides read TGTGCCAGCAGCTTGGAGCCGTATAACTATGGCTACACCTTC. This gives the protein CASSLEPYNYGYTF.

Remarks on this clonotype: It differs at one base from a far larger clone, so likely a read error. The chain couples TRBV9 to TRBJ2-5; D possibly corresponds to TRBD1 (5 bases). Germline CDR1 is SGDLS and CDR2 is YYNGEE. This CDR3 region has 16 residues. Trimming removed 4 bases at V and 4 bases at J, with 20 bases between. CDR3 nucleotide sequence: TGTGCCAGCAGCTTACGGGCAGGGATGCCTAGAGAGACCCAGTACTTC. Amino acid sequence: CASSLRAGMPRETQYF.

This clonotype occurred a few times. J is TRBJ1-4 and V is TRBV20-1; maybe TRBD1 (5 bases). Trimming cost V 5 bases and J 0 bases, with 16 bases left between them. The CDR3 runs 16 residues. Germline V CDR1 and CDR2: DFQATT, SNEGSKA (reference sequence). The DNA of the CDR3 is TGCAGTGCTCAACCTCCCCAGACAGCAACTAATGAAAAACTGTTTTTT. It codes for CSAQPPQTATNEKLFF.

This chain connects TRBV11-2 to TRBJ2-1; D possibly matches TRBD1 or TRBD2 (5 bases each). Germline V gene lookup returns CDR1 SGHAT and CDR2 FQNNGV. The CDR3 consists of 16 residues. V lost 6 bases, J lost 2 bases, and 17 bases lay in between. Written as DNA, the CDR3 is TGTGCCAGCAGGGACATGGGGAGTAGTGCCTACAATGAGCAGTTCTTC. Its protein product is CASRDMGSSAYNEQFF.

This clonotype was picked up many times. V gene TRBV12-3 or TRBV12-4 combines with J gene TRBJ1-2; 8 bases align to TRBD1. The CDR3 contains 14 residues. Losses at the gene ends were 4 bases for V and 4 bases for J; bases not matched to a gene: 5. DNA for the CDR3: TGTGCCAGCAGTTCCGGGACAGGAGTCTATGGCTACACCTTC. Translation gives CASSSGTGVYGYTF.

In its sample, this clonotype was seen many times. The gene calls are TRBV10-3 and TRBJ2-7, with TRBD2 matching over 9 bases. The CDR3 runs 15 residues. The J segment lost 2 bases and the V segment lost 2 bases, leaving 4 bases of the junction unmatched. From germline, CDR1 is ENHRY and CDR2 SYGVKD. CDR3 coding DNA: TGTGCCATCAGTGAGGCGCTAGCGGGGACCTACGAGCAGTACTTC. It specifies CAISEALAGTYEQYF.

This clonotype was counted ten times or more. A far larger clone is a single base away, which makes a read error likely. This sequence joins TRBV11-2 and TRBJ2-3, with D possibly TRBD1 on 6 matching bases. The J call may not be correct, given that the DNA end is closer to TRBJ2-5. Germline V CDR1 and CDR2: SGHAT, FQNNGV. The CDR3 totals 14 residues. The CDR3 reads CASSSGQVQDTQYF. CDR3 nucleotide sequence: TGTGCCAGCAGCTCGGGACAAGTTCAAGATACCCAGTACTTC.

The rearrangement joins TRBV20-1 to TRBJ2-5; D possibly corresponds to TRBD2 (5 bases). This CDR3 is 14 amino acids long. The germline V gene encodes CDR1 DFQATT and CDR2 SNEGSKA (reference sequence). Trimming removed 5 bases from V and 5 bases from J, with 18 bases in between. The CDR3 DNA sequence: TGCAGTGCTCAAACGGGTTGGCCGGGGGAGACCCAGTACTTC. Translation: CSAQTGWPGETQYF.

Ten or more counts support this clonotype. The chain employs TRBV12-3 or TRBV12-4 and TRBJ1-6; possible D gene TRBD1, 6 bases. Trimming took off 5 bases at V and 7 bases at J, with 12 bases between the two ends. There are 14 residues in the CDR3. CDR3: CASSRDTTNSPLHF. CDR3 coding DNA: TGTGCCAGCAGTCGGGACACAACCAATTCACCCCTCCACTTT.

This clonotype was picked up a small number of times. V gene TRBV7-3 combines with J gene TRBJ2-5, with D tentatively TRBD1 (5 bases). The germline V gene has CDR1 SGHTA and CDR2 FQGTGA. V was clipped by 4 bases and J by 5 bases, with 11 bases between them. The CDR3 runs 13 residues. Here the CDR3 DNA reads TGTGCCAGCAGCTCAATCCCAGGGGAGACCCAGTACTTC. Protein: CASSSIPGETQYF.

V usage is TRBV29-1 and J usage is TRBJ2-5; 8 nucleotides line up with TRBD1. V was pared by 6 bases and J by 5 bases, with 11 bases of the junction left unmatched. Germline V gene data show CDR1 as SQVTM and CDR2 as ANQGSEA. This CDR3 comprises 14 residues. CDR3 loop: CSVHGQGIRETQYF. CDR3 DNA sequence: TGCAGCGTGCATGGACAGGGAATCAGGGAGACCCAGTACTTC.

The chain carries TRBV9 and TRBJ1-2, with D perhaps TRBD1 (5 bases). CDR3 size: 15 residues. Trimming removed 0 bases at V and 4 bases at J, with 13 bases between. Germline-derived CDR1 and CDR2 are SGDLS and YYNGEE. The CDR3 loop is CASSVAGWGSYGYTF. DNA of the CDR3: TGTGCCAGCAGCGTAGCGGGTTGGGGCAGCTATGGCTACACCTTC.

The rearrangement joins TRBV4-1 to TRBJ1-3; maybe TRBD1 (5 bases). The CDR3 runs 17 residues. The germline V gene has CDR1 MGHRA and CDR2 YSYEKL. Deletions cut 1 base from V and 0 bases from J, with 13 bases between. This chain's CDR3 is CASSQVLTGTSGNTIYF. CDR3 nucleotides: TGCGCCAGCAGCCAAGTTTTGACGGGGACCTCTGGAAACACCATATATTTT.

This clonotype was observed at least ten times. V usage is TRBV20-1 and J usage is TRBJ2-7; 7 bases align to TRBD2. The trim removed 1 base at V and 6 bases at J, leaving 15 bases unmatched. From germline, CDR1 is DFQATT and CDR2 SNEGSKA (reference sequence). The CDR3 spans 16 residues. Here the CDR3 reads CSARAPARLAESEQYF. CDR3 coding DNA: TGCAGTGCTAGAGCCCCGGCCCGACTAGCTGAGTCCGAGCAGTACTTC.

Worth noting for this clonotype: A far larger clone is one base from this, pointing to a likely read error. The J gene is TRBJ2-1, the V gene TRBV11-1; possibly TRBD2 for D (6 bases). CDR1 is SGHAT, CDR2 FQDESV, per germline (reference sequence). Trimming took 3 bases from V and 10 from J, leaving 22 bases between them. The CDR3 sequence is 16 residues long. The CDR3 nucleotides are TGTGCCAGCAGCTTTGGCGCGGGACTCCCTGTGGAGGAGCAGTTCTTC. It translates to CASSFGAGLPVEEQFF.

The chain is built from TRBV29-1 and TRBJ2-7; D not certain. The CDR3 totals 11 residues. Trimming took off 5 bases at V and 5 bases at J, with 10 bases between the two ends. Germline V CDR1 and CDR2: SQVTM, ANQGSEA. In nucleotides, the CDR3 is TGCAGCGTTAGTTTTACCCACGAGCAGTACTTC. It translates to CSVSFTHEQYF.

V and J are TRBV10-3 and TRBJ2-3, with 12 positions matching TRBD1. The CDR3 contains 17 residues. Germline CDR1 is ENHRY and CDR2 is SYGVKD. Trimming took 2 bases from V and 6 from J; bases not matched to a gene: 9. CDR3 region: CAISETPGQGAPDTQYF. DNA for the CDR3: TGTGCCATCAGTGAGACCCCGGGACAGGGGGCCCCGGATACGCAGTATTTT.

In this sample, this clonotype turned up many times. The J gene is TRBJ1-4, the V gene TRBV2, with D possibly matching TRBD1 (6 bases). Between the trimmed V and J ends, which lost 8 bases and 8 bases, there was a span of 15 bases. The CDR3 totals 13 residues. Germline V gene sequence: CDR1 SNHLY, CDR2 FYNNEI. CDR3 residues: CASQGPRGEKLFF. DNA of the CDR3: TGTGCCAGCCAGGGGCCAAGGGGCGAAAAACTGTTTTTT.

The table lists this clonotype with many counts. CDR3 sequence: CASSPVLSGSYTF. CDR3 sequence (DNA): TGTGCCAGCAGCCCGGTGCTTTCGGGGAGCTACACCTTC. The V call is TRBV5-8, the J call TRBJ1-2; no firm D call. V was clipped by 4 bases and J by 9 bases, with 16 bases between them. The germline gives CDR1 SGHTS, CDR2 YDEGEE. The CDR3 contains 13 residues.

The genes are TRBV7-2 and TRBJ2-2; TRBD2 matches at 15 bases. The ends lost 3 bases at V and 4 bases at J; junction bases unmatched: 6. Germline V gene lookup returns CDR1 SGHTA and CDR2 FQGNSA. The CDR3 is 18 amino acids. CDR3 in amino acids: CASSFAGTSGRSTGELFF. The CDR3 DNA is TGTGCCAGCAGCTTTGCCGGGACTAGCGGGAGGAGCACCGGGGAGCTGTTTTTT.

In its sample, this clonotype was seen many times. DNA for the CDR3: TGTGCCAGCAGTTTGCGGCCGGGAGGTAGTTTCGGTGAGCAGTTCTTC. Translating it yields CASSLRPGGSFGEQFF. The chain carries TRBV12-3 or TRBV12-4 and TRBJ2-1; 7 bases map to TRBD2. The CDR3 length is 16 residues. After removal of 3 bases from V and 9 bases from J, the junction contained 14 bases not matched to a gene.

This clonotype was found many times. The gene calls are TRBV10-1 and TRBJ2-2; a weak D match, TRBD1 (5 bases). Looked up from germline, CDR1 is WNHNN and CDR2 is SYGVQD (reference sequence). This CDR3 contains 16 residues. The V end was cut by 0 bases, the J end by 2 bases, with 10 bases between. DNA for the CDR3: TGCGCCAGCAGTGAGTCTCTAGGGGAAAACACCGGGGAGCTGTTTTTT. Translated, it gives CASSESLGENTGELFF.

In this sample, this clonotype turned up many times. At one boundary the junction diverges from the germline segment, which might be a read error. The J gene is TRBJ2-1, the V gene TRBV20-1; 10 bases agree with TRBD2. The CDR3 contains 14 residues. Germline assignment: CDR1 DFQATT and CDR2 SNEGSKA (reference sequence). The CDR3 bases are TGCAGCGCTAAGGGTCTAGCGGGGGACAATGAGCAGTTCTTC. It is translated as CSAKGLAGDNEQFF.

There are a few counts of this clonotype. The chain carries TRBV25-1 and TRBJ2-7; 10 bases line up with TRBD1. The germline V gene has CDR1 MGHDK and CDR2 SYGVNS. V dropped 2 bases and J dropped 5; count of bases not matched to a gene: 6. This CDR3 spans 15 amino acids. The CDR3 nucleotides read TGTGCCAGCAGTGAAGGACAGGGGGTCGACGACGAGCAGTACTTC. This encodes CASSEGQGVDDEQYF.

The chain uses TRBV19 and TRBJ1-1; D is perhaps TRBD1 (5 bases). This CDR3 is built from 14 residues. CDR1 is LNHDA, CDR2 SQIVND, per germline (reference sequence). Between the trimmed V and J ends, which lost 5 bases and 3 bases, there was a span of 13 bases. CDR3 sequence reads: CASSLQDSYTEAFF. CDR3 nucleotides: TGTGCCAGTAGTCTACAAGACAGTTACACTGAAGCTTTCTTT.

Many counts were recorded for this clonotype. The genes are TRBV27 and TRBJ1-1; D gene ambiguous. The CDR3 sequence is 15 residues long. Germline V gene data show CDR1 as MNHEY and CDR2 as SMNVEV (reference sequence). Trimming shortened V by 6 bases and J by 1 base, and 15 bases separated the two germline ends. The CDR3 nucleotides read TGTGCCAGCAGATTAAGGCAGGCCGGGAACACTGAAGCTTTCTTT. As protein: CASRLRQAGNTEAFF.

The table lists this clonotype with a count of one. A far larger clone is just one base off, so this is likely a read error. The chain couples TRBV6-5 to TRBJ2-4, with a weak D call TRBD1 (6 bases). V lost 4 bases, J lost 13 bases, and 23 bases lay in between. Germline V CDR1 and CDR2: MNHEY, SVGAGI. CDR3 size: 15 residues. The CDR3 DNA reads TGTGCCAGCAGTTCACCGGGACAATCCTACAATGAGCAGTACTTC. This gives the protein CASSSPGQSYNEQYF.

This chain uses TRBV27 with TRBJ2-1, with no clear D. V was cut by 6 bases and J by 0 bases, with 9 bases left in between. Germline CDR1 MNHEY, CDR2 SMNVEV (reference sequence). CDR3 length: 14 amino acids. CDR3 residues: CASRLASSYNEQFF. The CDR3 nucleotides are TGTGCCAGCAGGTTGGCGAGCTCCTACAATGAGCAGTTCTTC.

CDR3 bases: TGCGCCAGCAGTGAGTCGCTGGACACAGATACGCAGTATTTT. Its translation: CASSESLDTDTQYF. The chain has TRBV10-1 and TRBJ2-3; no clear D. V was trimmed by 0 bases and J by 2 bases, leaving 6 bases between them. This CDR3 has 14 residues. Germline V gives CDR1 WNHNN, CDR2 SYGVQD (reference sequence).

This clonotype was counted many times. The rearrangement joins TRBV5-5 to TRBJ2-2; unclear D gene. V was pared by 2 bases and J by 2 bases, with 7 bases between. This CDR3 has 14 amino acids. Germline CDR1 reads SGHKS; CDR2 reads YYEKEE (reference sequence). The CDR3 nucleotides are TGTGCCAGCAGCTTCACCCCAAACACCGGGGAGCTGTTTTTT. It is translated as CASSFTPNTGELFF.

The table lists this clonotype with many counts. The chain links TRBV6-1 to TRBJ1-1; no definite D call. CDR1 is MNHNS, CDR2 SASEGT, per germline. This CDR3 has 11 amino acids. Trimming left V 6 bases short and J 6 bases short, with 8 bases between. The CDR3 reads CASRNPSEAFF. CDR3 coding DNA: TGTGCCAGCAGAAATCCCTCTGAAGCTTTCTTT.